This TCR beta chain was profiled in a study of T cell changes during pregnancy in multiple sclerosis. In its sample, this clone is medium-sized (0.01 to 0.1%). CDR1 is SGHTA and CDR2 is FQGNSA in the germline V gene. Trimming cost V 7 bases and J 3 bases, with 16 bases left between them. The CDR3 is 14 residues long. Measured with immunoSEQ multiplex PCR; TCRdb has only the in-frame clones, and not every one. The repertoire holds approximately 92,000 clones, 92% seen once, with around 2.7% in the top ten. This receptor was identified in a female donor with multiple sclerosis, enrolled in a pregnancy study. The chain recombines TRBV7-2 with TRBJ2-7; D may be TRBD1 (6 bases). The material was peripheral blood, obtained in the first trimester of pregnancy. The CDR3 bases are TGTGCCAGCACCTCGAACAGGGTCAGCTACGAGCAGTACTTC. Translating gives CASTSNRVSYEQYF.